This T cell receptor beta chain was captured in a study of T cells in Graves' hyperthyroidism and ophthalmopathy. The study's findings and limits: Blood also carried most thyroid clonotypes expanded above 0.001. Ophthalmopathy was distinguished from stable hyperthyroidism by 13 V-J signatures.

This clonotype was picked up many times. Its antigen is unidentified. Amplified TCR beta CDR3 regions came from RNA transcripts. The TCR CDR3 was amplified in a first-round RT-PCR using the HTBI primer set. A single record per CDR3 protein comes from TCRdb applying MiXCR to the multiplex PCR reads. The repertoire holds roughly 500,000 distinct CDR3 sequences, 40% to 50% seen once, with 44% in the top ten. Trimming left V 4 bases short and J 0 bases short, with 10 bases between. Looked up from germline, CDR1 is SGHTA and CDR2 is FQGNSA. The CDR3 is 14 amino acids. The sample taken for sequencing was peripheral blood or thyroid tissue (not recorded which). The rearrangement links TRBV7-2 to TRBJ2-7; perhaps D is TRBD1 or TRBD2 (5 bases each). The receptor was derived from an adult woman with Graves' disease, either hyperthyroidism or ophthalmopathy (not recorded which). The CDR3 region has the DNA TGTGCCAGCAGCTCACGGGACGGCTCCTACGAGCAGTACTTC. It yields the protein CASSSRDGSYEQYF.